This T cell receptor beta chain was captured in a study of T cells in narcolepsy. Study-level information: Enrolled donors included narcolepsy type 1 or type 2 patients and healthy controls. Study-level findings and limits: Healthy controls reportedly lacked the autoreactive clonotypes serially found in patients' blood. Same-patient CSF and blood CD4+ T cell clonotypes included HCRT-specific and TRIB2-specific autoreactive ones.

With regard to this clone: The antigen is unknown.

This table comes from immunoSEQ multiplex PCR, and its TCRdb copy is limited to in-frame clones, with some not included. The sample holds fewer than 30,000 clones, just under 85% seen once. This sequence originates from a human donor with narcolepsy. The sample consisted of CD45RA- memory CD4+ T cells from PBMCs.

The CDR3 protein is CASVSTAISGNTIYF. The CDR3 DNA reads TGTGCCAGTGTATCGACTGCGATCTCTGGAAACACCATATATTTT. V gene TRBV28 combines with J gene TRBJ1-3; D remains unclear. Germline CDR1 and CDR2: MDHEN and SYDVKM. This CDR3 is 15 amino acids long. The V end lost 9 bases, the J end lost 0 bases, and 15 bases lay between the germline ends.